Following are 7 T cell receptor beta chains from one sample sequenced in a study of PD-1 blockade in classical Hodgkin lymphoma (dated by TCRdb to 2019 to 2021). The time point label corresponds to: cycle 2 day 1 (C2D1) of nivolumab. Every trial patient had relapsed following autologous stem cell transplantation, and prior brentuximab vedotin exposure was what differed among cohorts A, B and C. Receptor amplification or capture employed the immunoSEQ multiplex PCR assay. TCRdb carries this immuneACCESS record with in-frame sequences only. Its versions omit some clonotypes, under half of them owing to an unresolved V gene in the studies checked, with the rest unexplained. This sample has tens of thousands of clones in its table, and more than 75% of those were observed once. The biggest ten clones account for roughly 5% of the sample. The sample here was peripheral blood mononuclear cells (PBMCs), taken before the second cycle of nivolumab. All receptors derive from a human donor with classical Hodgkin lymphoma.

This clone is categorized as medium-sized. Other DNA sequences in the sample encode the same CDR3. The rearrangement uses TRBV6-5 and TRBJ1-2, with 7 bases fitting TRBD1. V shed 7 bases, J shed 3 bases, and the junction held 8 bases outside the gene matches. CDR1 MNHEY and CDR2 SVGAGI come from the germline V gene. The CDR3 runs to 14 residues. The DNA of the CDR3 is TGTGCCAGCATGGGCAGGGGGGAGGACTATGGCTACACCTTC. Encoded protein: CASMGRGEDYGYTF.

The J gene is TRBJ1-2, the V gene TRBV12-5; D is uncertain. This CDR3 has 12 residues. CDR1 is LGHNT, CDR2 FRNRAP, per germline. V lost 3 bases, J lost 7 bases, and 9 bases lay in between. The CDR3: CASGLEGFGYTF. The CDR3 DNA follows: TGTGCTAGTGGTTTAGAGGGATTTGGCTACACCTTC.

This clone was seen once. As DNA, the CDR3 is TGTGCCAGTAGTCTCACAGATACGCAGTATTTT. It yields the protein CASSLTDTQYF. J is TRBJ2-3 and V is TRBV25-1, with D uncertain. The CDR3 is 11 amino acids. The V gene's germline CDR1 is MGHDK and CDR2 SYGVNS. Trimming took off 9 bases at V and 2 bases at J, with 6 bases between the two ends. Supplemented by reference TRBV25-1 and TRBJ2-3, the full variable domain reads EADIYQTPRYLVIGTGKKITLECSQTMGHDKMYWYQQDPGMELHLIHYSYGVNSTEKGDLSSESTVSRIRTEHFPLTLESARPSHTSQYLCASSLTDTQYFGPGTRLTVL.

The rearrangement uses TRBV6-1 and TRBJ2-4; D is unclear. CDR1 is MNHNS, CDR2 SASEGT, per germline. CDR3 length: 15 residues. Trimming left V 0 bases short and J 0 bases short, with 6 bases between. CDR3 in amino acids: CASSEAAIAKNIQYF. The CDR3 DNA is TGTGCCAGCAGTGAAGCAGCCATAGCCAAAAACATTCAGTACTTC.

This clone was recorded only once. The chain couples TRBV2 to TRBJ1-6; a possible D gene is TRBD1 (5 bases). V was trimmed by 2 bases and J by 5 bases, leaving 10 bases between them. Per germline, CDR1 SNHLY and CDR2 FYNNEI. This CDR3 contains 15 residues. The CDR3 DNA sequence: TGTGCCAGCAGTGAACAGACAGTGCATAATTCACCCCTCCACTTT. Translation: CASSEQTVHNSPLHF. The full variable domain, its missing parts supplied by reference TRBV2 and TRBJ1-6, is EPEVTQTPSHQVTQMGQEVILRCVPISNHLYFYWYRQILGQKVEFLVSFYNNEISEKSEIFDDQFSVERPDGSNFTLKIRSTKLEDSAMYFCASSEQTVHNSPLHFGNGTRLTVT.

V gene TRBV7-8 combines with J gene TRBJ2-7; D is unclear. The germline V gene has CDR1 SGHVS and CDR2 FQNEAQ. Trimming shortened V by 1 base and J by 5 bases, and 9 bases separated the two germline ends. The CDR3 is 13 amino acids. CDR3 loop: CASSLELGDEQYF. CDR3 nucleotides: TGTGCCAGCAGCTTAGAATTGGGTGACGAGCAGTACTTC.

V and J are TRBV5-1 and TRBJ2-5, with a tentative D call TRBD2 (6 bases). CDR3 size: 16 residues. V was trimmed by 2 bases and J by 0 bases, leaving 14 bases between them. The germline CDR1 and CDR2 sequences are SGHRS and YFSETQ. For the CDR3, the DNA is TGCGCCAGCAGCTTCAGTGGGGGGACGTACCAAGAGACCCAGTACTTC. Its protein is CASSFSGGTYQETQYF.